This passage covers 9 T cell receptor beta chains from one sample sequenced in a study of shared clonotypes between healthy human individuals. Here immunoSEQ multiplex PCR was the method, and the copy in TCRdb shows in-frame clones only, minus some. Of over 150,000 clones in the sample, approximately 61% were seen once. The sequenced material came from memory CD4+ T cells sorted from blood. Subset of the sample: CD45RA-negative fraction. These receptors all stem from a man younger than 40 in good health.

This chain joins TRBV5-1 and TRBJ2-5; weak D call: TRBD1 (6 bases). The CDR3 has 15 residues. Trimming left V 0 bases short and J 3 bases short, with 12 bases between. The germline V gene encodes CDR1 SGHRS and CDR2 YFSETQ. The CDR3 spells CASSLVGAGKETQYF. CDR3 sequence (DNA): TGCGCCAGCAGCTTGGTGGGGGCAGGGAAAGAGACCCAGTACTTC. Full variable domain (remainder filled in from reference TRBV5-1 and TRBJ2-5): KAGVTQTPRYLIKTRGQQVTLSCSPISGHRSVSWYQQTPGQGLQFLFEYFSETQRNKGNFPGRFSGRQFSNSRSEMNVSTLELGDSALYLCASSLVGAGKETQYFGPGTRLLVL.

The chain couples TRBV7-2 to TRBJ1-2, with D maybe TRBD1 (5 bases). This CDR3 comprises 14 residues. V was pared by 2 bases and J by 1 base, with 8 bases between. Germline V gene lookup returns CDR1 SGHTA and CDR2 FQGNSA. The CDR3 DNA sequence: TGTGCCAGCAGCTTAATGACAGTTAACTATGGCTACACCTTC. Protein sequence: CASSLMTVNYGYTF.

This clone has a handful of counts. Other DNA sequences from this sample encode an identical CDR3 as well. The CDR3 spells CASIRGGSTDTQYF. The CDR3 bases are TGCGCCAGCATCCGGGGGGGTAGCACAGATACGCAGTATTTT. The chain couples TRBV5-1 to TRBJ2-3; 8 nucleotides match TRBD2. Germline CDR1 and CDR2: SGHRS and YFSETQ. V lost 6 bases to trimming and J lost 0 bases; unmatched junction nucleotides: 3. The CDR3 has 14 amino acids.

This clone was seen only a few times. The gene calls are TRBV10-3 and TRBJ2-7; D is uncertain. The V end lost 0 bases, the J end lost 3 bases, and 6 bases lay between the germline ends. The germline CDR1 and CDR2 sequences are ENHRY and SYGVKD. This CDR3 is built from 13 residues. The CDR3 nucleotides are TGTGCCATCAGTGAGTCGTACAACTACGAGCAGTACTTC. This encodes CAISESYNYEQYF.

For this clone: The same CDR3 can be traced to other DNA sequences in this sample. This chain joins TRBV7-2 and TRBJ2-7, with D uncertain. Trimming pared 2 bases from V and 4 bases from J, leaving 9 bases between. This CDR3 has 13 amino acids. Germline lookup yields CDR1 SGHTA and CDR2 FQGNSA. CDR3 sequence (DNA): TGTGCCAGCAGCTTAAGGCCCGAATACGAGCAGTACTTC. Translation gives CASSLRPEYEQYF.

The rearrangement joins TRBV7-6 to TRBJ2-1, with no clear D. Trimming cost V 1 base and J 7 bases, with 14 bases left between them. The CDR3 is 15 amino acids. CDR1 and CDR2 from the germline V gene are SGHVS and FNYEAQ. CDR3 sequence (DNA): TGTGCCAGCAGCTTAGACTCCTCTTACCTAAATGAGCAGTTCTTC. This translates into CASSLDSSYLNEQFF.

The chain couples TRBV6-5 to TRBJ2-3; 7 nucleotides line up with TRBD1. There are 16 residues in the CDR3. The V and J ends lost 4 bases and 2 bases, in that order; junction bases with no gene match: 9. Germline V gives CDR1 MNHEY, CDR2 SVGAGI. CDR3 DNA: TGTGCCAGCAGTTTGGCCGGGACAGCGATCACAGATACGCAGTATTTT. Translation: CASSLAGTAITDTQYF.

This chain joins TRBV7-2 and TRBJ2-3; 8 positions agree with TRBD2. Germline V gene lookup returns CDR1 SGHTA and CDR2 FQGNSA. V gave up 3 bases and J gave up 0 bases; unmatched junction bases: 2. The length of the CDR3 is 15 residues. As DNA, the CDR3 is TGTGCCAGCAGCTTCCTAGCGGGTAGCACAGATACGCAGTATTTT. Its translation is CASSFLAGSTDTQYF.

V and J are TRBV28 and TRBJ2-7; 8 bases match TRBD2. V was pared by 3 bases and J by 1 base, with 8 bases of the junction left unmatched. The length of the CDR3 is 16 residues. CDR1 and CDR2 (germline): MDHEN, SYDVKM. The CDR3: CASSFSLAGLSYEQYF. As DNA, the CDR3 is TGTGCCAGCAGTTTTTCGCTAGCGGGTCTATCCTACGAGCAGTACTTC.